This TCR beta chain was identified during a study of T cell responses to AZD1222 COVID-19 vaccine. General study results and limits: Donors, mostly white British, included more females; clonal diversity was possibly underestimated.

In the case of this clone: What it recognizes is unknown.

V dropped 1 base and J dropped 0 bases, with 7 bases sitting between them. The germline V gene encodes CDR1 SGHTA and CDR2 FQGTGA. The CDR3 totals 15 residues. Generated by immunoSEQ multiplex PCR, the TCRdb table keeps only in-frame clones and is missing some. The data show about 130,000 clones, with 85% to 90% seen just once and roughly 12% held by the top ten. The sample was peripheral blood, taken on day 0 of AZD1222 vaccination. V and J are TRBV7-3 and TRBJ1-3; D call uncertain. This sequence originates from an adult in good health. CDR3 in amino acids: CASSLNGFSGNTIYF. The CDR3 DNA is TGTGCCAGCAGCTTAAATGGGTTCTCTGGAAACACCATATATTTT.